Described below is a single T cell receptor (beta chain) sequence and its context. Its specificity is not known. This specimen belongs to a study of PD-1 blockade in classical Hodgkin lymphoma. Study-level points and caveats: Lower baseline TCR diversity was reported for newly diagnosed patients than for healthy donors. Undefined causes, possibly disease activity or prior therapy, underlie the repertoire differences. In CD4+ cells, TCR diversity went up significantly by C4D1, but in CD8+ cells it did not. The baseline diversity of complete responders showed similarity to that of newly diagnosed patients.

Brentuximab vedotin exposure varied, and every patient relapsed after autologous stem cell transplantation. Here immunoSEQ multiplex PCR was the method, and the copy in TCRdb shows in-frame clones only, minus some. The sample lists under 95,000 clones, about nine tenths occurring once. This receptor was obtained from a human donor with classical Hodgkin lymphoma. Material: peripheral blood mononuclear cells (PBMCs), obtained before the second cycle of nivolumab.

In nucleotides, the CDR3 is TGTGCCTGGAGTGTAGGGACAGGCAATCAGCCCCAGCATTTT. The encoded protein is CAWSVGTGNQPQHF. This sequence joins TRBV30 and TRBJ1-5; 7 bases match TRBD1. The germline V gene encodes CDR1 GTSNPN and CDR2 SVGIG (reference sequence). V trimming: 0 bases; J trimming: 2 bases; junction bases outside the gene matches: 1. The CDR3 has 14 residues.